Included here is one T cell receptor beta chain sequence, with context. The target antigen is unknown. These data come from a study of cytomegalovirus exposure and HLA in healthy donors. Points from the study as a whole: Upon later analysis, TCR association rates were observed to vary by HLA locus, being highest for DRB1 and lowest for HLA-C. Presence/absence analyses rested on an assumption that sequencing depth was roughly uniform across donors.

Per germline, CDR1 SGHTS and CDR2 YDEGEE. The V and J ends lost 5 bases and 7 bases, in that order; junction bases with no gene match: 11. The length of the CDR3 is 15 residues. The PCR ran on 60 Vbeta and 13 Jbeta primers. Profiled with immunoSEQ multiplex PCR; TCRdb holds only in-frame clones, not every one. Of 90,000 to 120,000 clones listed, around 78% are singletons. Sequencing used PBMCs. The chain joins TRBV5-8 to TRBJ1-2, with TRBD1 identical over 10 bases. This TCR derives from a man aged 30 to 45 in good health and CMV-seronegative. CDR3 nucleotides: TGTGCCAGCAGTTACGGGACAGGGGTGATTCGTGGCTACACCTTC. Protein sequence: CASSYGTGVIRGYTF.